This T cell receptor (beta chain) was obtained from a study of blood T cell repertoires in COVID-19 (dated by TCRdb to the early 2020s). Notes on the research overall: Collaborator samples came from the United States, Italy and Spain and covered acute and convalescent phases of COVID-19. The prospective study material was composed of cDNA or gDNA derived from T cells, B-cell-depleted T cells, or PBMCs. Subjects who had been exposed to COVID-19, were actively infected with it, or had recovered from it provided the deeply sampled blood TCRbeta repertoires that made up the dataset. A freely available public database, intended as a resource for researchers studying the immune response to SARS-CoV-2, is where the repertoires were released. The samples were drawn from the first 160 participants of the ongoing ImmuneRACE study and from 1,254 subjects provided by 6 global collaborators. Sample metadata almost always included a de-identified subject ID, COVID-19 status, age in years and sex. Where available, HLA class I and class II types were obtained from metadata supplied by the sample provider rather than from assay-based typing.

Measured from the cysteine to the phenylalanine, the CDR3 is 11 residues long. Just CDR3 DNA is preserved here, 33 bases in frame from base 1. Reading the germline V gene gives CDR1 SGHRS and CDR2 YFSETQ. V is shortened by 2 bases, J by 12 bases, and the region joining them spans 12 bases. TCRbeta CDR3 regions were amplified from genomic DNA using the immunoSEQ Assay, a bias-controlled multiplex PCR. As for the original processing: The number of nucleated cells in each sample was estimated from the amplification of reference gene primers within the assay. To quantify the absolute abundance of each unique TCRbeta CDR3 rearrangement, sequence reads were collapsed and filtered. Productive Simpson clonality was computed per sample as the square root of Simpson's diversity index over productive rearrangements. TCRdb re-hosts the immuneACCESS table, in-frame sequences only. Its copies lack some clones; in the studies checked, an unresolved V gene accounts for under half of them, and the cause for the rest is not known. Clone size and V and J calls were adopted from that table, with D and trimming inferred from the DNA. The table for this sample lists a few hundred thousand clones; 70% to 90% of them were counted only once. The ten largest clonotypes hold 2.2% of the sample.

What the research found in general, with its limitations: Clinical and demographic metadata were provided uncurated, with the amount varying by source and participant.

Participants in the prospective study were enrolled through a virtual design, were aged 18 to 89 years, and lived in approximately 24 United States geographic areas. Cohort assignment in the prospective study relied on participant-reported clinical history from a screening survey and a study questionnaire. ImmuneRACE Cohort 3 recovered participants were defined by two consecutive negative NP/OP PCR tests, healthcare professional clearance, or symptom resolution. In the prospective study, mobile phlebotomists collected whole blood, serum and a nasopharyngeal or oropharyngeal swab from each participant. Participants in the prospective study had the option to provide additional blood draws and questionnaires over a roughly two-month period. Before DNA extraction, prospective study blood samples were shipped either frozen or at room temperature. Points on this clone: Its target antigen remains unknown. One base away there is no much larger clone; base qualities are not given.

The V and J segments used are TRBV5-1 and TRBJ2-7, with the D gene uncertain. Sequencing was carried out using PBMCs or T cells enriched from blood (not recorded which). This sequence originates from a man younger than 40 who had recovered from COVID-19. The nucleotides read TGCGCCAGCAGCTTAGACACCGTGAGGTACTTC. Its translation reads: CASSLDTVRYF.